This TCR beta chain stems from a study of beta chain features in type 1 diabetes. About the study: Healthy donors resembled patients in age, gender and cell yields.

The whole isolated RNA underwent reverse transcription, so sequencing captured expressed TCRB transcripts. Here immunoSEQ multiplex PCR was the method, and the copy in TCRdb shows in-frame clones only, minus some. The repertoire holds 350,000 to 400,000 clones, with less than 15% as singletons. Looked up from germline, CDR1 is SGHRS and CDR2 is YFSETQ. CDR3 length: 16 amino acids. Germline trimming cut 4 bases from V and 1 base from J; bases unmatched to any gene: 8. The sequence was collected from a young woman in good health. V and J are TRBV5-1 and TRBJ1-1, with 9 positions matching TRBD1. Sequencing was done on a sample of naive CD4+ T cells from blood. The CDR3 protein is CASSLLQGARNTEAFF. In DNA, the CDR3 is TGCGCCAGCAGCCTGCTACAGGGGGCAAGGAACACTGAAGCTTTCTTT.